This record covers a single T cell receptor beta chain. CDR3 length equals 14 residues. The germline V gene encodes CDR1 GTSNPN and CDR2 SVGIG (reference sequence). The V and J ends lost 3 bases and 5 bases, in that order; junction bases with no gene match: 1. These data are taken from a study of OX40 agonist ivuxolimab in advanced cancers. The repertoire was sequenced with immunoSEQ multiplex PCR; TCRdb's copy has only in-frame clones and lacks some. The sample contains approximately 91,000 clones, around 86% of which appear only once. The sequenced sample was CD4+ or CD8+ T cells sorted from blood, obtained in a trial of the OX40 agonist ivuxolimab. The TCR was taken from an adult with an advanced solid tumor such as melanoma, head and neck, liver or kidney cancer. The V call is TRBV30, the J call TRBJ2-1, with TRBD2 matching over 13 bases. CDR3 loop: CAWRGLAGDNEQFF. CDR3 in DNA: TGTGCCTGGAGAGGACTAGCGGGGGACAATGAGCAGTTCTTC.